The 15 T cell receptor beta chains below were found in one sample sequenced in a study of blood T cells in healthy people across ages. For the second PCR, which ran for about 6 to 11 cycles, a sample-barcoded 5' primer and a J-beta primer mix were used. A single record per CDR3 protein comes from TCRdb applying MiXCR to the 5' RACE reads. The data show around 1,500,000 distinct CDR3 sequences, 40% to 50% seen once. Sequenced: blood. The receptors here all came from a woman in her late teens or twenties in good health.

V and J are TRBV5-1 and TRBJ2-7; 7 bases fit TRBD1. Trimming cost V 0 bases and J 2 bases; bases outside gene matches: 8. Germline V gene data show CDR1 as SGHRS and CDR2 as YFSETQ. CDR3 length: 16 amino acids. In DNA form, the CDR3 reads TGCGCCAGCAGCTTGGGAAAAGGGGGCTACACCTACGAGCAGTACTTC. Encoded protein: CASSLGKGGYTYEQYF.

The chain combines TRBV30 with TRBJ2-7, with D perhaps TRBD1 (6 bases). The DNA matches TRBJ2-5 better at its end, which makes the J call doubtful. The length of the CDR3 is 13 residues. The germline gives CDR1 GTSNPN, CDR2 SVGIG (reference sequence). CDR3 in amino acids: CAWSRDIGETQYF. CDR3 in DNA: TGTGCCTGGAGCCGGGACATTGGCGAGACCCAGTACTTC.

The rearrangement links TRBV6-5 to TRBJ2-3, with 9 nucleotides matching TRBD2. The V gene's germline CDR1 is MNHEY and CDR2 SVGAGI. The CDR3 extends over 20 amino acids. V lost 4 bases, J lost 0 bases, and 17 bases stayed unmatched. The CDR3 protein is CASSCSFIAGARGSTDTQYF. The CDR3 DNA sequence: TGTGCCAGCAGTTGCTCGTTTATAGCGGGGGCCCGAGGTAGCACAGATACGCAGTATTTT.

This clonotype was found a few times. The chain has TRBV29-1 and TRBJ2-7, with D possibly TRBD2 on 7 matching bases. In germline, CDR1 is SQVTM, CDR2 ANQGSEA. With 7 bases removed from V and 3 bases from J, the gap between germline ends came to 16 bases. This CDR3 has 13 residues. The CDR3 DNA sequence: TGCAGCGGGGGGGGAGGGGGAGGCTACGAGCAGTACTTC. It codes for CSGGGGGGYEQYF.

This clonotype turned up a few times. The DNA for the CDR3 is TGCAGTGCTAGACGGACAGGGGCGAATGAGCAGTTCTTC. Its translation is CSARRTGANEQFF. This chain joins TRBV20-1 and TRBJ2-1, with TRBD1 identical over 9 bases. CDR3 length: 13 amino acids. Germline lookup yields CDR1 DFQATT and CDR2 SNEGSKA (reference sequence). After removal of 2 bases from V and 7 bases from J, the junction contained 3 bases not matched to a gene.

This clonotype has only a few counts. V usage is TRBV7-3 and J usage is TRBJ2-7; a weak D match, TRBD2 (7 bases). Trimming cost V 5 bases and J 2 bases, with 16 bases left between them. The CDR3 sequence is 15 residues long. Germline CDR1 SGHTA, CDR2 FQGTGA. In DNA, the CDR3 is TGTGCCAGCAGCCCCGACGGGGGGCAGGCCTACGAGCAGTACTTC. Translation: CASSPDGGQAYEQYF.

Comment on this clonotype: A read error is possible here, since a much larger clone lies one base away. The rearrangement uses TRBV6-5 and TRBJ2-5; TRBD1 is a possible D gene (5 bases). Deletions cut 0 bases from V and 7 bases from J, with 6 bases between. Germline V gives CDR1 MNHEY, CDR2 SVGAGI. This CDR3 comprises 12 residues. The CDR3 DNA reads as TGTGCCAGCAGTTACTCGACAGTGACCCAGTACTTC. Its translation: CASSYSTVTQYF.

This clonotype came up a few times. The chain recombines TRBV5-1 with TRBJ1-5; D possibly corresponds to TRBD1 (5 bases). The CDR3 runs 14 residues. Germline V gene data show CDR1 as SGHRS and CDR2 as YFSETQ. The V and J ends lost 4 bases and 6 bases respectively, with 14 bases between them. CDR3 DNA sequence: TGCGCCAGCAGCGCAATGGGGGGTGTTCAGCCCCAGCATTTT. It encodes CASSAMGGVQPQHF.

This clonotype has a count of ten or more. V gene TRBV9 combines with J gene TRBJ1-2, with D maybe TRBD1 (6 bases). Deletions cut 4 bases from V and 5 bases from J, with 15 bases between. Germline-derived CDR1 and CDR2 are SGDLS and YYNGEE. The CDR3 is 14 residues long. The DNA of the CDR3 is TGTGCCAGCAGCCCCGTAGGGGGTCTGTATGGCTACACCTTC. Translating it yields CASSPVGGLYGYTF.

A word on this clonotype: A read error may account for a junction end that differs from germline. The V and J genes are TRBV5-8 and TRBJ2-2; D gene uncertain. Germline V gene lookup returns CDR1 SGHTS and CDR2 YDEGEE. The CDR3 covers 13 residues. The CDR3 DNA reads TGTGCCGGCAGCCCCAAGAACACCGGGGAGCTGTTTTTT. Protein sequence: CAGSPKNTGELFF.

This clonotype was detected only a few times. The J gene is TRBJ2-7, the V gene TRBV4-1; the D is unclear. The CDR3 spans 17 residues. The V end lost 1 base, the J end lost 5 bases, and 21 bases lay between the germline ends. The germline CDR1 and CDR2 sequences are MGHRA and YSYEKL. The CDR3 loop reads CASSQVEGPQTADEQYF. The CDR3 DNA reads as TGCGCCAGCAGCCAAGTAGAAGGACCCCAAACTGCAGACGAGCAGTACTTC.

This chain joins TRBV18 and TRBJ2-7, with D possibly called TRBD1 or TRBD2 (5 bases each). With 5 bases removed from V and 3 bases from J, the gap between germline ends came to 11 bases. Per the germline V gene, CDR1 is KGHSH and CDR2 is LQKENI. The CDR3 totals 13 residues. CDR3: CASSTGRDYEQYF. CDR3 in DNA: TGTGCCAGCTCAACGGGACGGGACTACGAGCAGTACTTC.

This clonotype occurred a few times. The chain employs TRBV4-2 and TRBJ2-7, with 7 bases lining up with TRBD2. Looked up from germline, CDR1 is LGHNA and CDR2 is YNFKEQ. The J segment lost 3 bases and the V segment lost 2 bases, leaving 7 bases of the junction unmatched. CDR3 length: 15 residues. This CDR3 reads CASSQLSGNLYEQYF. For the CDR3, the DNA is TGTGCCAGCAGCCAACTCAGCGGGAATCTCTACGAGCAGTACTTC.

This clonotype was counted a few times. The chain links TRBV24-1 to TRBJ2-5, with D perhaps assigned TRBD1 or TRBD2 (5 bases each). The CDR3 runs to 14 residues. Germline V gives CDR1 KGHDR, CDR2 SFDVKD. V was clipped by 3 bases and J by 5 bases, with 12 bases between them. This CDR3 reads CATSDEGQDETQYF. CDR3 DNA sequence: TGTGCCACCAGTGATGAGGGGCAGGATGAGACCCAGTACTTC.

V is TRBV3-1 and J is TRBJ2-2; 9 bases fit TRBD1. Germline CDR1 LGHDT, CDR2 YNNKEL (reference sequence). The length of the CDR3 is 16 residues. With 6 bases clipped from V and 6 bases from J, the junction kept 11 bases outside the gene matches. The CDR3 DNA follows: TGTGCCAGCAGAGCTTCGGGACAGGGCAGGGCCGGGGAGCTGTTTTTT. Protein sequence: CASRASGQGRAGELFF.